Each of the 29 T cell receptor beta chains below was sequenced from the same sample in a study of blood T cell repertoires in COVID-19. Measured with immunoSEQ multiplex PCR; TCRdb has only the in-frame clones, and not every one. Here the sample spans over 200,000 clones, 89% being singletons. What was sequenced was peripheral blood. The receptors shown here come from a man between 60 and 75 years old who had recovered from COVID-19.

The chain is built from TRBV28 and TRBJ2-1; TRBD2 aligns across 7 bases. CDR1 is MDHEN, CDR2 SYDVKM, per germline. CDR3 length: 17 residues. The J segment lost 0 bases and the V segment lost 7 bases, leaving 12 bases of the junction unmatched. The CDR3: CASIDLGGVSSYNEQFF. Here the CDR3 DNA reads TGTGCCAGCATCGACCTGGGGGGGGTGAGCTCCTACAATGAGCAGTTCTTC.

This clone was seen a handful of times. V is TRBV5-1 and J is TRBJ2-2; 10 nucleotides agree with TRBD2. The V segment lost 4 bases and the J segment 3 bases; nucleotides outside the gene matches: 3. This CDR3 region has 15 residues. In germline, CDR1 is SGHRS, CDR2 YFSETQ. CDR3 residues: CASSPLAGDTGELFF. In DNA, the CDR3 is TGCGCCAGCAGCCCGCTAGCGGGAGACACCGGGGAGCTGTTTTTT.

The V call is TRBV21-1, the J call TRBJ1-1. TRBV21-1 is termed a pseudogene. The CDR3 runs to 16 residues. In DNA form, the CDR3 reads TGTGCCAGCAGCAAAGTAGGTAGAAGGAGGAACACTGAAGCTTTCTTT. Translating it yields CASSKVGRRRNTEAFF.

This clone was counted once. The chain employs TRBV4-3 and TRBJ2-4; maybe TRBD2 (5 bases). This CDR3 spans 17 amino acids. Trimming shortened V by 0 bases and J by 0 bases, and 12 bases separated the two germline ends. Looked up from germline, CDR1 is LGHNA and CDR2 is YSLEER. CDR3 region: CASSQDRAELAKNIQYF. Here the CDR3 DNA reads TGCGCCAGCAGCCAAGATCGAGCGGAACTAGCCAAAAACATTCAGTACTTC.

The J gene is TRBJ2-7, the V gene TRBV27, with 14 bases identical to TRBD2. Germline trimming cut 6 bases from V and 6 bases from J; bases unmatched to any gene: 7. Germline values: CDR1 MNHEY, CDR2 SMNVEV (reference sequence). The CDR3 is made up of 15 amino acids. Here the CDR3 reads CASRLGGTSGSEQYF. The CDR3 bases are TGTGCCAGCAGACTGGGCGGGACTAGCGGGAGCGAGCAGTACTTC.

V gene TRBV2 combines with J gene TRBJ2-7; no clear D. This CDR3 has 12 residues. Per germline, CDR1 SNHLY and CDR2 FYNNEI. The ends were cut back, 3 bases at V and 3 bases at J, with 6 bases in the middle. The CDR3, as DNA: TGTGCCAGCAGTGAGTACAGCTACGAGCAGTACTTC. This codes for CASSEYSYEQYF. Full variable domain (outside the CDR3, taken from reference TRBV2 and TRBJ2-7): EPEVTQTPSHQVTQMGQEVILRCVPISNHLYFYWYRQILGQKVEFLVSFYNNEISEKSEIFDDQFSVERPDGSNFTLKIRSTKLEDSAMYFCASSEYSYEQYFGPGTRLTVT.

This sequence joins TRBV11-2 and TRBJ2-2; D unclear. CDR1 SGHAT and CDR2 FQNNGV come from the germline V gene. V was trimmed by 2 bases and J by 8 bases, leaving 6 bases between them. CDR3 length equals 12 residues. The CDR3 sequence: CASSLLAGELFF. CDR3 DNA sequence: TGTGCCAGCAGCTTATTGGCAGGGGAGCTGTTTTTT.

The chain carries TRBV19 and TRBJ2-5; a possible D gene is TRBD2 (6 bases). Germline V gives CDR1 LNHDA, CDR2 SQIVND (reference sequence). Trimming took 0 bases from V and 1 from J, leaving 15 bases between them. The CDR3 length is 17 residues. CDR3 in DNA: TGTGCCAGTAGTATAGATCACCCCCGCGGGACCCAAGAGACCCAGTACTTC. Its translation: CASSIDHPRGTQETQYF.

CDR3 region: CASGWSTGPGNTIYF. CDR3 DNA: TGTGCTAGTGGTTGGTCGACAGGGCCCGGAAACACCATATATTTT. The V and J genes are TRBV12-5 and TRBJ1-3; TRBD1 matches 7 bases. V dropped 4 bases and J dropped 4; count of bases not matched to a gene: 7. Per the germline V gene, CDR1 is LGHNT and CDR2 is FRNRAP. The CDR3 is made up of 15 amino acids.

This clone showed up just once. The rearrangement uses TRBV9 and TRBJ2-1; the D gene is possibly TRBD2 (6 bases). The V gene lost 5 bases and the J gene lost 4 bases, with 16 bases spanning the gap. Looked up from germline, CDR1 is SGDLS and CDR2 is YYNGEE. This CDR3 comprises 15 residues. CDR3 region: CASSAQAGLYNEQFF. The CDR3 coding sequence is TGTGCCAGCAGTGCTCAAGCGGGCTTATACAATGAGCAGTTCTTC.

This rearrangement joins TRBV6-2 or TRBV6-3 to TRBJ2-5; D is possibly TRBD1 (5 bases). The CDR3 length is 12 residues. V gave up 2 bases and J gave up 7 bases, with 8 bases separating them. Germline V lookup: CDR1 MNHEY, CDR2 SVGEGT. The CDR3 DNA is TGTGCCAGCAGTTACGTCCAGGGGACCCAGTACTTC. It is translated as CASSYVQGTQYF.

This clone occurred a few times. The rearrangement links TRBV7-9 to TRBJ1-1, with D maybe TRBD1 (5 bases). Germline assignment: CDR1 SEHNR and CDR2 FQNEAQ (reference sequence). Trimming removed 1 base at V and 1 base at J, with 7 bases between. The length of the CDR3 is 14 residues. CDR3 nucleotides: TGTGCCAGCAGCTTAGGCCAGGGGAACACTGAAGCTTTCTTT. Translated: CASSLGQGNTEAFF.

V and J are TRBV28 and TRBJ1-2; D is unresolved. The germline V gene encodes CDR1 MDHEN and CDR2 SYDVKM. The V gene lost 5 bases and the J gene lost 7 bases, with 11 bases spanning the gap. The CDR3 is 12 residues long. The CDR3 is CASSPGVLGYTF. The CDR3 nucleotides are TGTGCCAGCAGTCCCGGAGTTCTTGGCTACACCTTC.

CDR3 protein: CASSLGGDSYNEQFF. CDR3 sequence (DNA): TGTGCCAGCAGTTTAGGAGGGGACTCCTACAATGAGCAGTTCTTC. This sequence joins TRBV28 and TRBJ2-1; possible D gene TRBD2, 6 bases. Germline lookup yields CDR1 MDHEN and CDR2 SYDVKM. The V end lost 2 bases, the J end lost 0 bases, and 8 bases lay between the germline ends. This CDR3 contains 15 residues.

The gene calls are TRBV18 and TRBJ1-1; possible D gene TRBD1, 5 bases. The CDR3 contains 15 residues. In germline, CDR1 is KGHSH, CDR2 LQKENI. V shed 2 bases and J shed 1 base, with 11 bases lying between them. CDR3 in amino acids: CASSPSRVANTEAFF. DNA of the CDR3: TGTGCCAGCTCACCATCCAGGGTGGCGAACACTGAAGCTTTCTTT.

The chain recombines TRBV2 with TRBJ2-7; 8 nucleotides match TRBD1. V dropped 3 bases and J dropped 12; count of bases not matched to a gene: 1. The germline gives CDR1 SNHLY, CDR2 FYNNEI. The CDR3 length is 10 residues. The DNA of the CDR3 is TGTGCCAGCAGTGATGGGACAGGGTACTTC. The encoded protein is CASSDGTGYF.

The rearrangement joins TRBV9 to TRBJ2-3; TRBD1 is a possible D gene (5 bases). The CDR3 has 14 residues. Germline V lookup: CDR1 SGDLS, CDR2 YYNGEE. V dropped 6 bases and J dropped 0 bases, with 11 bases sitting between them. The CDR3 loop reads CASKDSSSTDTQYF. Here the CDR3 DNA reads TGTGCCAGCAAAGACAGCTCTAGCACAGATACGCAGTATTTT.

J is TRBJ2-1 and V is TRBV3-1 (or the pseudogene TRBV3-2); 16 bases are a match to TRBD2. Germline assignment: CDR1 LGHDT and CDR2 YNNKEL (reference sequence). The CDR3 totals 18 residues. V trimming: 1 base; J trimming: 4 bases; junction bases outside the gene matches: 4. In DNA, the CDR3 is TGTGCCAGCAGCCAAGTTGGGACTAGCGGGAGGGTTTACAATGAGCAGTTCTTC. This translates into CASSQVGTSGRVYNEQFF.

This rearrangement joins TRBV2 to TRBJ1-3; the D gene is possibly TRBD1 (6 bases). Germline CDR1 reads SNHLY; CDR2 reads FYNNEI. The CDR3 is made up of 17 amino acids. Deletions cut 0 bases from V and 3 bases from J, with 15 bases between. The CDR3 loop reads CASSEAGTPGGGNTIYF. Written as DNA, the CDR3 is TGTGCCAGCAGTGAAGCTGGGACACCTGGGGGTGGAAACACCATATATTTT.

J is TRBJ1-1 and V is TRBV19; TRBD1 matches 8 bases. Trimming took 5 bases from V and 4 from J; bases not matched to a gene: 6. Germline V gene lookup returns CDR1 LNHDA and CDR2 SQIVND (reference sequence). The CDR3 contains 14 residues. The CDR3: CASSATGVSTEAFF. The CDR3 DNA is TGTGCCAGTAGTGCGACAGGGGTCTCCACTGAAGCTTTCTTT.

This clone was recorded once. The chain combines TRBV27 with TRBJ2-3; 9 bases align to TRBD1. CDR3 size: 15 residues. Germline lookup yields CDR1 MNHEY and CDR2 SMNVEV (reference sequence). The V segment lost 3 bases and the J segment 5 bases; nucleotides outside the gene matches: 6. The CDR3 loop reads CASSFEDRGKDTQYF. DNA for the CDR3: TGTGCCAGCAGTTTTGAGGACAGGGGCAAAGATACGCAGTATTTT.

The J gene is TRBJ1-6, the V gene TRBV28; D possibly corresponds to TRBD1 (5 bases). Between the trimmed V and J ends, which lost 6 bases and 9 bases, there was a span of 15 bases. In germline, CDR1 is MDHEN, CDR2 SYDVKM. CDR3 length: 14 residues. CDR3 residues: CASRPTGSTSPLHF. The CDR3 bases are TGTGCCAGCAGACCTACAGGAAGTACTTCACCCCTCCACTTT.

The chain uses TRBV27 and TRBJ1-5; D is ambiguous. The CDR3 spans 18 residues. Germline assignment: CDR1 MNHEY and CDR2 SMNVEV (reference sequence). V lost 6 bases and J lost 0, with 21 bases in between. CDR3 in amino acids: CASSLSSNFANSNQPQHF. As DNA, the CDR3 is TGTGCCAGCAGCCTATCCTCTAACTTCGCGAATAGCAATCAGCCCCAGCATTTT.

This chain connects TRBV11-2 to TRBJ2-3, with D tentatively TRBD2 (6 bases). CDR1 and CDR2 from the germline V gene are SGHAT and FQNNGV. There are 14 residues in the CDR3. Trimming took 5 bases from V and 3 from J, leaving 12 bases between them. The CDR3 DNA is TGTGCCAGCAGCGCGCGGGACGGGACAGATACGCAGTATTTT. Translation gives CASSARDGTDTQYF.

This CDR3 is CASSGGQASNQPQHF. In nucleotides, the CDR3 is TGTGCCAGCAGTGGGGGACAGGCTAGCAATCAGCCCCAGCATTTT. This chain joins TRBV6-2 or TRBV6-3 and TRBJ1-5; 8 nucleotides match TRBD1. V shed 5 bases, J shed 0 bases, and the junction held 3 bases outside the gene matches. CDR1 is MNHEY and CDR2 is SVGEGT in the germline V gene. The CDR3 is 15 amino acids.

The chain has TRBV7-8 and TRBJ1-4; TRBD1 aligns across 7 bases. J gave up 4 bases and V 5 bases, and 7 bases lay outside the gene matches. This CDR3 comprises 15 residues. Germline V CDR1 and CDR2: SGHVS, FQNEAQ. In DNA, the CDR3 is TGTGCCAGCAGCGAAGGGGGCGCGTATAATGAAAAACTGTTTTTT. This gives the protein CASSEGGAYNEKLFF.

The rearrangement uses TRBV27 and TRBJ2-2, with 13 nucleotides matching TRBD2. J gave up 5 bases and V 2 bases, and 8 bases lay outside the gene matches. Germline V gene data show CDR1 as MNHEY and CDR2 as SMNVEV (reference sequence). The CDR3 is 18 amino acids. CDR3 DNA: TGTGCCAGCAGTTTAGGACTAGCGGGGGCTGTGGTAACCGGGGAGCTGTTTTTT. Translated: CASSLGLAGAVVTGELFF.

The chain has TRBV29-1 and TRBJ2-1; 12 bases align to TRBD2. This CDR3 has 14 amino acids. Germline CDR1 reads SQVTM; CDR2 reads ANQGSEA. V dropped 6 bases and J dropped 4; count of bases not matched to a gene: 4. The chain's CDR3 is CSVRLAGAYNEQFF. CDR3 DNA sequence: TGCAGCGTACGACTAGCGGGGGCGTACAATGAGCAGTTCTTC.

The genes are TRBV2 and TRBJ2-3, with TRBD2 identical over 7 bases. The CDR3 sequence is 15 residues long. From germline, CDR1 is SNHLY and CDR2 FYNNEI. V lost 7 bases to trimming and J lost 2 bases; unmatched junction nucleotides: 9. Here the CDR3 DNA reads TGTGCCAGCACCGGGCACCTAGCGGCCACAGATACGCAGTATTTT. Translated, it gives CASTGHLAATDTQYF.